The 28 T cell receptor beta chains below were found in one sample sequenced in a study of shared clonotypes between healthy human individuals. Data came from immunoSEQ multiplex PCR; TCRdb stores just in-frame clones and leaves some out. The data show roughly 2.2 million clones, with 80% to 95% seen just once and about 0.39% held by the top ten. The sample taken for sequencing was naive CD4+ T cells from PBMCs. The subset: CD45RA+ positively selected. The receptors were gathered from a young man in good health. Some clones in this sample may be carry-over from other donors' samples.

The V gene is TRBV19, the J gene TRBJ2-3, with D possibly called TRBD1 or TRBD2 (5 bases each). V was shortened by 9 bases and J by 4 bases, with 20 bases between the two germline ends. Germline CDR1 and CDR2: LNHDA and SQIVND (reference sequence). The CDR3 has 15 residues. CDR3 amino acids: CAREEGRRDADTQYF. CDR3 bases: TGTGCCAGGGAAGAAGGCCGCAGGGACGCAGATACGCAGTATTTT.

This sequence joins TRBV19 and TRBJ2-3; D unresolved. CDR1 is LNHDA, CDR2 SQIVND, per germline (reference sequence). Trimming removed 4 bases from V and 7 bases from J, with 9 bases in between. CDR3 length equals 12 residues. CDR3 protein: CASSTSTNTQYF. The CDR3 nucleotides are TGTGCCAGTAGTACATCGACGAATACGCAGTATTTT.

The rearrangement links TRBV5-4 to TRBJ1-3, with a tentative D call TRBD1 (6 bases). CDR1 SGHNT and CDR2 YYREEE come from the germline V gene (reference sequence). Trimming took 5 bases from V and 8 from J, leaving 17 bases between them. The CDR3 covers 14 residues. The DNA for the CDR3 is TGTGCCAGCAGTTTCGGGGGCAGGAGAGACACCATATATTTT. This encodes CASSFGGRRDTIYF.

This chain uses TRBV29-1 with TRBJ2-2; D not resolved. Germline V gene data show CDR1 as SQVTM and CDR2 as ANQGSEA. V was shortened by 6 bases and J by 1 base, with 6 bases between the two germline ends. This CDR3 spans 12 amino acids. The CDR3 DNA follows: TGCAGCGTGAGCCTGAACACCGGGGAGCTGTTTTTT. The encoded protein is CSVSLNTGELFF.

V is TRBV7-3 and J is TRBJ2-2; D may be TRBD2 (5 bases). This CDR3 is 15 amino acids long. Germline assignment: CDR1 SGHTA and CDR2 FQGTGA. Trimming removed 4 bases from V and 7 bases from J, with 16 bases in between. The CDR3 sequence is CASSSAGAMVGELFF. DNA for the CDR3: TGTGCCAGCAGCTCTGCGGGTGCCATGGTCGGGGAGCTGTTTTTT.

This chain joins TRBV5-1 and TRBJ1-1; D uncertain. CDR3 length: 14 amino acids. The V gene lost 1 base and the J gene lost 6 bases, with 13 bases spanning the gap. Germline lookup yields CDR1 SGHRS and CDR2 YFSETQ. The CDR3 here is CASSLTVTASEAFF. The CDR3 nucleotides are TGCGCCAGCAGCTTGACGGTCACCGCGTCTGAAGCTTTCTTT.

V is TRBV4-3 and J is TRBJ1-1; unclear D gene. Germline lookup yields CDR1 LGHNA and CDR2 YSLEER. V dropped 0 bases and J dropped 3 bases, with 11 bases sitting between them. CDR3 size: 15 residues. As DNA, the CDR3 is TGCGCCAGCAGCCAAGACGAAGCTCTCGACACTGAAGCTTTCTTT. This sequence encodes CASSQDEALDTEAFF.

This sequence joins TRBV7-9 and TRBJ2-7; tentatively, D is TRBD1 or TRBD2 (5 bases each). Trimming removed 4 bases at V and 0 bases at J, with 19 bases between. This CDR3 has 17 residues. Per the germline V gene, CDR1 is SEHNR and CDR2 is FQNEAQ (reference sequence). As DNA, the CDR3 is TGTGCCAGCAGCTCTCCCGGGACCGAAGGCCACTCCTACGAGCAGTACTTC. Protein: CASSSPGTEGHSYEQYF.

To note about this clone: This specimen includes other DNA sequences encoding the same CDR3. The chain is built from TRBV6-1 and TRBJ1-4; the D gene is possibly TRBD1 (5 bases). The CDR3 is 14 residues long. Between the trimmed V and J ends, which lost 4 bases and 4 bases, there was a span of 10 bases. Germline V CDR1 and CDR2: MNHNS, SASEGT. CDR3 in amino acids: CASSGGGFNEKLFF. CDR3 bases: TGTGCCAGCAGTGGTGGGGGGTTTAATGAAAAACTGTTTTTT.

V usage is TRBV7-2 and J usage is TRBJ2-7; 10 nucleotides match TRBD2. The CDR3 runs 15 residues. With V trimmed by 1 base and J by 6 bases, 6 bases remained unmatched. The germline gives CDR1 SGHTA, CDR2 FQGNSA. CDR3 coding DNA: TGTGCCAGCAGCTTAGGCACTAGCGGGACTCGCGAGCAGTACTTC. Amino acid sequence: CASSLGTSGTREQYF.

The chain recombines TRBV30 with TRBJ1-5, with TRBD1 as a possible D gene (5 bases). This CDR3 comprises 15 residues. The germline V and J ends were trimmed by 5 bases and 0 bases, with 14 bases remaining between them. Germline-derived CDR1 and CDR2 are GTSNPN and SVGIG (reference sequence). The CDR3 loop is CAWSMGLNSNQPQHF. For the CDR3, the DNA is TGTGCCTGGTCAATGGGGCTGAATAGCAATCAGCCCCAGCATTTT.

This chain joins TRBV7-9 and TRBJ2-1; 7 bases are a match to TRBD2. Trimming removed 5 bases from V and 6 bases from J; junction bases left unmatched: 10. The CDR3 is 15 amino acids. In germline, CDR1 is SEHNR, CDR2 FQNEAQ (reference sequence). Here the CDR3 DNA reads TGTGCCAGCAGCACCCCAGCGGGGCTATCCAATGAGCAGTTCTTC. Protein sequence: CASSTPAGLSNEQFF.

On this clone: This sample includes further DNA sequences coding for the same CDR3. The rearrangement links TRBV28 to TRBJ2-7; possible D gene TRBD1, 5 bases. The V and J ends lost 2 bases and 2 bases respectively, with 13 bases between them. Per the germline V gene, CDR1 is MDHEN and CDR2 is SYDVKM. CDR3 length equals 15 residues. The CDR3 loop is CASSLAIGVTYEQYF. DNA of the CDR3: TGTGCCAGCAGTTTAGCGATAGGGGTCACCTACGAGCAGTACTTC. Based on the CDR3 plus reference TRBV28 and TRBJ2-7, the full variable domain is DVKVTQSSRYLVKRTGEKVFLECVQDMDHENMFWYRQDPGLGLRLIYFSYDVKMKEKGDIPEGYSVSREKKERFSLILESASTNQTSMYLCASSLAIGVTYEQYFGPGTRLTVT.

J is TRBJ2-1 and V is TRBV4-1; D call uncertain. V was trimmed by 1 base and J by 4 bases, leaving 11 bases between them. Germline values: CDR1 MGHRA, CDR2 YSYEKL. The length of the CDR3 is 15 residues. This CDR3 reads CASSQGGLRYNEQFF. In DNA form, the CDR3 reads TGCGCCAGCAGCCAAGGGGGTTTGCGTTACAATGAGCAGTTCTTC.

As for this clone: The identical CDR3 is also encoded by other nucleotide sequences in the sample. This chain links TRBV19 with TRBJ2-7; possibly TRBD2 for D (5 bases). V was shortened by 5 bases and J by 0 bases, with 8 bases between the two germline ends. Per germline, CDR1 LNHDA and CDR2 SQIVND (reference sequence). The CDR3 runs 13 residues. The CDR3 loop reads CASSRGSSYEQYF. In DNA form, the CDR3 reads TGTGCCAGTAGTCGAGGGAGCTCCTACGAGCAGTACTTC.

This chain joins TRBV18 and TRBJ1-1; D possibly corresponds to TRBD1 (5 bases). V was shortened by 0 bases and J by 0 bases, with 8 bases between the two germline ends. This CDR3 is built from 15 residues. The germline CDR1 and CDR2 sequences are KGHSH and LQKENI. The CDR3 loop is CASSPPTAMNTEAFF. The DNA for the CDR3 is TGTGCCAGCTCACCACCGACAGCTATGAACACTGAAGCTTTCTTT.

The chain uses TRBV9 and TRBJ2-7; D is unclear. The V gene's germline CDR1 is SGDLS and CDR2 YYNGEE. The CDR3 runs to 14 residues. The V gene lost 1 base and the J gene lost 2 bases, with 10 bases spanning the gap. CDR3 DNA sequence: TGTGCCAGCAGCGTAAGAGACGGAGCCTACGAGCAGTACTTC. As protein: CASSVRDGAYEQYF. Full variable domain (outside the CDR3, taken from reference TRBV9 and TRBJ2-7): DSGVTQTPKHLITATGQRVTLRCSPRSGDLSVYWYQQSLDQGLQFLIQYYNGEERAKGNILERFSAQQFPDLHSELNLSSLELGDSALYFCASSVRDGAYEQYFGPGTRLTVT.

This chain joins TRBV7-3 and TRBJ1-3; no firm D call. The germline gives CDR1 SGHTA, CDR2 FQGTGA. The V end was cut by 0 bases, the J end by 2 bases, with 8 bases between. CDR3 length equals 15 residues. This CDR3 is CASSLTREPGNTIYF. For the CDR3, the DNA is TGTGCCAGCAGCTTAACACGGGAACCTGGAAACACCATATATTTT.

This clone was found once. The V call is TRBV29-1, the J call TRBJ2-2; D ambiguous. V shed 5 bases and J shed 6 bases, with 10 bases lying between them. The CDR3 length is 12 residues. Germline loops: CDR1 SQVTM, CDR2 ANQGSEA. The CDR3, as DNA: TGCAGCGTTAGACCTTCCCCCGGGGAGCTGTTTTTT. It translates to CSVRPSPGELFF.

The genes are TRBV2 and TRBJ2-4; tentatively, D is TRBD1 (6 bases). The CDR3 length is 15 residues. Germline V gene sequence: CDR1 SNHLY, CDR2 FYNNEI. V lost 4 bases to trimming and J lost 6 bases, with 16 bases between them. The chain's CDR3 is CASSALGTLSNIQYF. The CDR3, as DNA: TGTGCCAGCAGTGCCCTCGGGACACTTTCAAACATTCAGTACTTC.

This clone was detected once. The CDR3: CASSEARWDPNEQFF. The CDR3, as DNA: TGTGCCAGCAGTGAAGCGCGGTGGGACCCCAATGAGCAGTTCTTC. This sequence joins TRBV6-1 and TRBJ2-1; D could derive from TRBD1 or TRBD2 (5 bases each). This CDR3 comprises 15 residues. Germline lookup yields CDR1 MNHNS and CDR2 SASEGT. The V end was cut by 0 bases, the J end by 6 bases, with 12 bases between.

This chain connects TRBV15 to TRBJ2-1; no firm D call. This CDR3 contains 14 residues. Deletions cut 3 bases from V and 5 bases from J, with 11 bases between. Germline V gene sequence: CDR1 LNHNV, CDR2 YYDKDF (reference sequence). The CDR3 loop reads CATSSAGDNNEQFF. CDR3 in DNA: TGTGCCACCAGCAGCGCCGGAGATAACAATGAGCAGTTCTTC.

The chain uses TRBV6-1 and TRBJ2-2; D not certain. V lost 0 bases, J lost 8 bases, and 10 bases lay in between. CDR1 and CDR2 (germline): MNHNS, SASEGT. CDR3 length: 14 residues. CDR3 DNA sequence: TGTGCCAGCAGTGAAGCGGCAGGCAGGGGGGAGCTGTTTTTT. As protein: CASSEAAGRGELFF.

The rearrangement uses TRBV7-3 and TRBJ2-3, with D possibly matching TRBD2 (5 bases). The CDR3 has 16 amino acids. The V gene lost 1 base and the J gene lost 0 bases, with 11 bases spanning the gap. Germline V gene data show CDR1 as SGHTA and CDR2 as FQGTGA. The CDR3 nucleotides are TGTGCCAGCAGCTTAATTGCGGGCCCCAGCACAGATACGCAGTATTTT. Its protein product is CASSLIAGPSTDTQYF.

The genes are TRBV10-1 and TRBJ2-5, with 9 bases identical to TRBD2. CDR3 length equals 12 residues. Trimming took 10 bases from V and 5 from J; bases not matched to a gene: 5. Germline lookup yields CDR1 WNHNN and CDR2 SYGVQD (reference sequence). In nucleotides, the CDR3 is TGCGCCAAAAAGACTAGCGGCGAGACCCAGTACTTC. It specifies CAKKTSGETQYF.

DNA for the CDR3: TGTGCCAGCAGGGCCCAGGGGGCATCAGATACGCAGTATTTT. It yields the protein CASRAQGASDTQYF. The gene calls are TRBV6-1 and TRBJ2-3; TRBD1 agrees at 8 bases. V lost 6 bases, J lost 4 bases, and 6 bases stayed unmatched. CDR3 length: 14 residues. Germline loops: CDR1 MNHNS, CDR2 SASEGT.

The V and J genes are TRBV15 and TRBJ2-1; no clear D gene. This CDR3 comprises 17 residues. Germline V gene data show CDR1 as LNHNV and CDR2 as YYDKDF (reference sequence). Trimming shortened V by 3 bases and J by 5 bases, and 20 bases separated the two germline ends. As DNA, the CDR3 is TGTGCCACCAGCAGCCTCTCGTGGGCAGGACGAAACAATGAGCAGTTCTTC. Protein sequence: CATSSLSWAGRNNEQFF.

V and J are TRBV29-1 and TRBJ2-7; TRBD2 might be the D (5 bases). The germline CDR1 and CDR2 sequences are SQVTM and ANQGSEA. V gave up 5 bases and J gave up 4 bases, with 9 bases separating them. This CDR3 comprises 11 residues. In DNA form, the CDR3 reads TGCAGCGTTCCACGGGGTTACGAGCAGTACTTC. This gives the protein CSVPRGYEQYF.